This is a list of T cell receptor beta chains from one sample in a study of siplizumab effects on memory and regulatory T cells. Sequenced by immunoSEQ multiplex PCR; TCRdb stores in-frame clones only, minus some. The data hold more than 45,000 clones, with 90% to 95% observed a single time. Sequences were obtained from CD8+ T cells sorted from blood. These receptors all stem from a human donor in good health. Each CDR3 is given with its conserved first and last residue. Fields, in order: clone size, V gene, D gene, J gene, CDR3 DNA, CDR3 protein. A D gene is named only where the DNA matches it firmly. Size is omitted from some rows. Given values are once, few, many or a class for expanded clones.

-	TRBV7-6	TRBD2	TRBJ2-7	TGTGCCAGCAGCTTTGGTAGCGGGAACTCCTACGAGCAGTACTTC	CASSFGSGNSYEQYF
-	TRBV2	-	TRBJ1-1	TGTGCCAGCTGCAATCTGAACACTGAAGCTTTCTTT	CASCNLNTEAFF
-	TRBV6-5	-	TRBJ2-7	TGTGCCAGCAGTTCCTTGGTCTGGGAGCAGTACTTC	CASSSLVWEQYF
once	TRBV7-8	-	TRBJ2-7	TGTGCCAGCAGCTCTAGCGAACCAGAAGCTACCTACGAGCAGTACTTC	CASSSSEPEATYEQYF
-	TRBV7-6	-	TRBJ2-7	TGTGCCAGCAGCTATGGGTCAGGGTCAGGAGAGCAGTACTTC	CASSYGSGSGEQYF
-	TRBV5-5	-	TRBJ2-1	TGTGCCAATAGCGTTTCGCTAGCACCGAACAATGAGCAGTTCTTC	CANSVSLAPNNEQFF
-	TRBV7-2	-	TRBJ2-7	TGTGCCAGCAGCCAAGTCTACGAGCAGTACTTC	CASSQVYEQYF
-	TRBV7-9	-	TRBJ2-7	TGTGCCAGCAGCTTAGTAGGAGGGGACAGCTCCTACGAGCAGTACTTC	CASSLVGGDSSYEQYF
-	TRBV9	-	TRBJ2-1	TGTGCCAGCAGCGACCCCACGACAGGAGAGATCCTCTCCTACAATGAGCAGTTCTTC	CASSDPTTGEILSYNEQFF
medium-sized	TRBV19	-	TRBJ2-7	TGTGCCAGTAGTATTGGTATGGGGACCGCGGCCTACGAGCAGTACTTC	CASSIGMGTAAYEQYF
-	TRBV11-2	-	TRBJ2-1	TGTGCCAGCACCTCACGGGGAGTTTACAATGAGCAGTTCTTC	CASTSRGVYNEQFF
-	TRBV27	TRBD2	TRBJ2-7	TGTGCCAGCAGTCCGGGACTAGGGTCCCACGAGCAGTACTTC	CASSPGLGSHEQYF
few	TRBV10-2	TRBD1	TRBJ2-3	TGCGCCAGCAGTGGGACAGGGGGCGCAGATACGCAGTATTTT	CASSGTGGADTQYF
-	TRBV28	-	TRBJ2-1	TGTGCCAGCAGTTTAGGGGGGACCTACAATGAGCAGTTCTTC	CASSLGGTYNEQFF
-	TRBV12-5	TRBD2	TRBJ2-1	TGTGCTAGTGGTTCCGGGACTAGAAATGAGCAGTTCTTC	CASGSGTRNEQFF
-	TRBV27	TRBD1	TRBJ1-2	TGTGCCAGCGGACAGGGGGAGGGCTATGGCTACACCTTC	CASGQGEGYGYTF
-	TRBV27	-	TRBJ1-5	TGTGCCAGCAGGGAGGGGGGCTTAGGAAATCAGCCCCAGCATTTT	CASREGGLGNQPQHF
-	TRBV6-6	-	TRBJ2-1	TGTGCCAGCAGTTACTTTGGACAATTATACAATGAGCAGTTCTTC	CASSYFGQLYNEQFF
-	TRBV5-8	-	TRBJ2-1	TGTGCCAGCAGCGTGGACTCAGGCTCCTACAATGAGCAGTTCTTC	CASSVDSGSYNEQFF
-	TRBV4-2	TRBD1	TRBJ1-3	TGTGCCAGCAGCCAAGAGAGACAGGGGGGAAACACCATATATTTT	CASSQERQGGNTIYF
-	TRBV2	-	TRBJ2-6	TGTGCCAGCAGTGAGACGGGAGTCTCTGGGGCCAACGTCCTGACTTTC	CASSETGVSGANVLTF
-	TRBV10-1	-	TRBJ2-7	TGCGCCAGCAGTGACGATTACGAGCAGTACTTC	CASSDDYEQYF
once	TRBV6-4	TRBD2	TRBJ2-1	TGTGCCAGCAGCCTCTTAGCGGGAGTCTCCTACAATGAGCAGTTCTTC	CASSLLAGVSYNEQFF